This is a list of T cell receptor beta chains from one sample in a study of graft-versus-host responses after intestinal transplantation. Sequencing was performed with immunoSEQ multiplex PCR; in TCRdb, only in-frame clones are kept and a portion is missing. The sample gives about 9,600 clones, 80% to 90% of which show up once; about 5.2% is in the top ten. The material was ileum tissue, obtained less than 850 days after intestinal transplantation. Receptors were obtained from a human patient who received an intestinal transplant, so some T cells may come from the graft donor. Each CDR3 is given with its conserved first and last residue. A D gene is named only where the DNA matches it firmly. Not all rows give a size; the values are once, few, many and, for expanded clones, a class.

D,size,length,V,J,CDR3,DNA
NA,NA,13,TRBV7-2,TRBJ2-3,CASSKTGTDTQYF,TGTGCCAGCAGCAAAACGGGGACAGATACGCAGTATTTT
NA,NA,14,TRBV9,TRBJ1-2,CASSARRTALGYTF,TGTGCCAGCAGCGCCCGACGGACGGCCTTAGGCTACACCTTC
NA,NA,15,TRBV5-5,TRBJ1-5,CASSTGPAGTEPQHF,TGTGCCAGCAGCACTGGCCCCGCCGGAACGGAGCCCCAGCATTTT
NA,few,15,TRBV5-1,TRBJ2-2,CASSLGHSNTGELFF,TGCGCCAGCAGCTTGGGACACTCGAACACCGGGGAGCTGTTTTTT
NA,NA,14,TRBV6-9,TRBJ1-3,CASSYGGPGNTIYF,TGTGCCAGCAGTTACGGGGGTCCTGGAAACACCATATATTTT
NA,NA,14,TRBV6-5,TRBJ2-4,CASRSGIAKNIQYF,TGTGCCAGCAGGTCCGGGATAGCCAAAAACATTCAGTACTTC
NA,NA,11,TRBV7-6,TRBJ1-2,CASSRAYGYTF,TGTGCCAGCAGCAGGGCCTATGGCTACACCTTC
NA,few,13,TRBV6-5,TRBJ2-7,CASSSDSPSEQYF,TGTGCCAGCAGTTCGGACTCTCCTTCCGAGCAGTACTTC
NA,NA,17,TRBV9,TRBJ2-3,CASSVATGYTSTDTQYF,TGTGCCAGCAGCGTAGCTACAGGATATACTAGCACAGATACGCAGTATTTT
TRBD1,NA,14,TRBV15,TRBJ1-2,CATSSSTGVYGYTF,TGTGCCACCAGCAGTTCCACAGGGGTCTATGGCTACACCTTC
NA,NA,13,TRBV19,TRBJ1-1,CASGWTANTEAFF,TGTGCCAGTGGGTGGACAGCGAACACTGAAGCTTTCTTT
NA,NA,14,TRBV29-1,TRBJ2-7,CSVEDTPHGYEQYF,TGCAGCGTTGAAGACACCCCCCACGGCTACGAGCAGTACTTC
TRBD2,NA,14,TRBV9,TRBJ2-5,CASSVGGGQETQYF,TGTGCCAGCAGCGTAGGCGGGGGCCAAGAGACCCAGTACTTC
NA,NA,13,TRBV7-2,TRBJ2-1,CASSLSLNNEQFF,TGTGCCAGCAGCTTATCTTTAAACAATGAGCAGTTCTTC
NA,NA,15,TRBV7-2,TRBJ1-6,CASSPYGGYNSPLHF,TGTGCCAGCAGCCCATACGGGGGCTATAATTCACCCCTCCACTTT
TRBD2,NA,17,TRBV10-3,TRBJ2-7,CAISEDRLADSSYEQYF,TGTGCCATCAGTGAGGATCGACTAGCGGACAGCTCCTACGAGCAGTACTTC
NA,NA,14,TRBV5-5,TRBJ2-7,CASSQELGLYEQYF,TGTGCCAGCAGCCAAGAGTTAGGCCTCTACGAGCAGTACTTC
TRBD1,NA,16,TRBV28,TRBJ1-5,CASSVTGGRSNQPQHF,TGTGCCAGCAGTGTGACAGGGGGCAGGAGCAATCAGCCCCAGCATTTT
NA,NA,14,TRBV30,TRBJ1-1,CAWSVIFRAAGAFF,TGTGCCTGGAGTGTGATATTTAGGGCAGCAGGAGCTTTCTTT
NA,few,14,TRBV5-5,TRBJ2-7,CASSYRDFVREQYF,TGTGCCAGCAGCTACCGGGACTTCGTACGGGAGCAGTACTTC
NA,once,11,TRBV20-1,TRBJ2-5,CSAPFLETQYF,TGCAGTGCTCCCTTTCTAGAGACCCAGTACTTC
NA,once,15,TRBV4-1,TRBJ1-5,CASSQDLGGTQPQHF,TGCGCCAGCAGCCAAGATCTTGGAGGGACTCAGCCCCAGCATTTT
TRBD2,NA,14,TRBV2,TRBJ2-1,CASSEAGLANEQFF,TGTGCCAGCAGTGAAGCGGGACTAGCCAATGAGCAGTTCTTC
NA,NA,14,TRBV28,TRBJ2-3,CASSWTGRADTQYF,TGTGCCAGCAGTTGGACAGGGAGGGCAGATACGCAGTATTTT
NA,NA,14,TRBV7-3,TRBJ2-3,CASSLLGPTDTQYF,TGTGCCAGCAGCCTGTTAGGTCCCACAGATACGCAGTATTTT
TRBD1,NA,15,TRBV30,TRBJ2-1,CAWTWTRTGMDEQFF,TGTGCCTGGACCTGGACGCGGACAGGGATGGATGAGCAGTTCTTC
TRBD1,NA,14,TRBV19,TRBJ1-5,CASSGQGGNQPQHF,TGTGCCAGTAGCGGACAGGGGGGAAATCAGCCCCAGCATTTT
NA,NA,15,TRBV7-9,TRBJ2-3,CASSPRGGTTDTQYF,TGTGCCAGCAGTCCAAGAGGGGGGACCACAGATACGCAGTATTTT
NA,NA,14,TRBV5-1,TRBJ1-2,CASSGSASDYGYTF,TGCGCCAGCAGCGGAAGTGCGTCGGACTATGGCTACACCTTC
TRBD1,NA,13,TRBV19,TRBJ1-5,CASSGDREQPQHF,TGTGCCAGTAGTGGGGACAGGGAACAGCCCCAGCATTTT
TRBD1,NA,15,TRBV19,TRBJ1-4,CASSIGGGGNEKLFF,TGTGCCAGTAGTATTGGTGGAGGGGGCAATGAAAAACTGTTTTTT
TRBD2,NA,19,TRBV11-2,TRBJ2-2,CASSLDHFRAGGNTGELFF,TGTGCCAGCAGCTTAGACCACTTCCGAGCGGGGGGGAACACCGGGGAGCTGTTTTTT
NA,NA,15,TRBV5-5,TRBJ2-7,CASSLSGGGWNEQYF,TGTGCCAGCAGCTTATCCGGAGGTGGTTGGAACGAGCAGTACTTC
NA,once,17,TRBV10-3,TRBJ2-2,CAISGDGTQGSTGELFF,TGTGCCATCAGTGGAGACGGGACCCAGGGTAGCACCGGGGAGCTGTTTTTT
NA,NA,13,TRBV19,TRBJ2-5,CASSIGAQETQYF,TGTGCCAGTAGTATCGGAGCCCAAGAGACCCAGTACTTC
TRBD2,NA,17,TRBV19,TRBJ2-5,CASSITASSGGQETQYF,TGTGCCAGTAGTATCACTGCCTCTTCGGGGGGGCAGGAGACCCAGTACTTC
NA,NA,12,TRBV14,TRBJ2-1,CASSPETYEQFF,TGTGCCAGCAGCCCGGAGACTTATGAGCAGTTCTTC
NA,NA,14,TRBV5-1,TRBJ1-2,CASSQRGGGGGYTF,TGCGCCAGCAGCCAGCGCGGGGGCGGGGGTGGCTACACCTTC
NA,once,12,TRBV6-5,TRBJ2-3,CASANYRDTQYF,TGTGCCAGCGCTAACTACCGCGATACGCAGTATTTT
NA,NA,16,TRBV6-5,TRBJ2-7,CASSFSTGTPFYEQYF,TGTGCCAGCAGTTTTTCAACCGGGACTCCGTTTTACGAGCAGTACTTC
TRBD2,NA,14,TRBV6-5,TRBJ2-7,CASKGLAGTYEQYF,TGTGCCAGCAAGGGACTAGCGGGGACCTACGAGCAGTACTTC
TRBD1,few,16,TRBV5-6,TRBJ1-5,CASSRSTGGGGQPQHF,TGTGCCAGCAGCCGGAGTACAGGGGGCGGCGGTCAGCCCCAGCATTTT
TRBD1,NA,15,TRBV13,TRBJ2-1,CASSWTGMGYNEQFF,TGTGCCAGCAGCTGGACAGGGATGGGGTACAATGAGCAGTTCTTC
NA,NA,17,TRBV18,TRBJ1-3,CASSPSFRGASGNTIYF,TGTGCCAGCTCACCCAGTTTTAGGGGAGCCTCTGGAAACACCATATATTTT
NA,few,16,TRBV12-5,TRBJ2-3,CASGHPRQETTDTQYF,TGTGCTAGTGGTCACCCTCGACAGGAGACCACAGATACGCAGTATTTT
NA,NA,14,TRBV5-4,TRBJ1-3,CASSFSGHLNTIYF,TGTGCCAGCAGCTTTTCGGGACACTTAAACACCATATATTTT
NA,NA,14,TRBV2,TRBJ1-1,CASSEAPTRGEAFF,TGTGCCAGCAGTGAAGCCCCTACTAGGGGGGAAGCTTTCTTT
NA,NA,15,TRBV5-1,TRBJ1-6,CASSYQGTLNSPLHF,TGCGCCAGCAGCTACCAGGGTACTCTTAATTCACCCCTCCACTTT
NA,NA,13,TRBV5-4,TRBJ2-3,CAGIYVGTDTQYF,TGTGCCGGGATCTACGTGGGTACAGATACGCAGTATTTT
TRBD1,NA,15,TRBV7-6,TRBJ2-7,CASSLAGTGVYEQYF,TGTGCCAGCAGCTTAGCCGGGACAGGGGTCTACGAGCAGTACTTC
TRBD1,few,16,TRBV5-1,TRBJ2-3,CASSTGDRGGTDTQYF,TGCGCCAGCAGCACCGGGGACAGGGGAGGCACAGATACGCAGTATTTT
NA,few,14,TRBV28,TRBJ2-1,CASSSSLAWNEQFF,TGTGCCAGCAGTTCTTCCCTAGCGTGGAATGAGCAGTTCTTC
TRBD1,NA,15,TRBV10-3,TRBJ1-1,CAISTGTGRNTEAFF,TGTGCCATCAGTACCGGGACAGGGAGGAACACTGAAGCTTTCTTT
NA,NA,14,TRBV30,TRBJ2-1,CAWSSQGDYNEQFF,TGTGCCTGGAGTTCACAAGGGGATTACAATGAGCAGTTCTTC